This T cell receptor (beta chain) was sequenced during a study of technical replicates of blood from four donors. CDR1 MGHRA and CDR2 YSYEKL come from the germline V gene. CDR3 length: 13 amino acids. The ends lost 4 bases at V and 5 bases at J; junction bases unmatched: 4. Assay used: immunoSEQ multiplex PCR; TCRdb lists only in-frame clones, some missing. The table has 90,000 to 100,000 clones, almost 97% seen once. The chain is built from TRBV4-1 and TRBJ2-5; TRBD2 matches 7 bases. This clonotype originated in a human donor in good health. The material sequenced was T cells isolated from PBMCs. CDR3 sequence: CASSRTRSETQYF. Here the CDR3 DNA reads TGCGCCAGCAGCCGGACTAGGTCTGAGACCCAGTACTTC.